The sequence of this T cell receptor beta chain was determined in a study of vaccination effects on CD4 cells after COVID-19. Produced via immunoSEQ multiplex PCR; TCRdb's table is partial and in-frame only. The sample has approximately 30,000 clones, over 65% seen once; the top ten hold about 20%. Details on this clone: Antigen: not known.

Study-wide results and caveats: Marked contraction was observed in infection-induced and vaccine-induced clones late after vaccination. Limitations: small convalescent group and missing early post-infection timepoints.

Antigen-specific CD4+ T cells expanded by the ViraFEST assay with viral peptide pools were then sequenced. Following culture for approximately ten days, CD4+ T cells were isolated. All vaccine recipients tested negative for nucleocapsid antibodies and had never contracted SARS-CoV-2 infection. A few million PBMC per well were cultured with around 10 IU/ml IL-2 and around 9.4 ug/ml peptides. Cells had half their medium changed to IL-2 medium on days 3 and 7. The source was CD4+ T cells from PBMCs cultured with HCoV-NL63 spike peptides, collected before COVID-19 vaccination. The source of this sequence is a human donor who received a COVID-19 vaccine.

The CDR3 protein is CASRGQGISGNTIYF. DNA of the CDR3: TGTGCCAGCAGGGGACAGGGGATCTCTGGAAACACCATATATTTT. The rearrangement joins TRBV6-5 to TRBJ1-3; 10 nucleotides line up with TRBD1. The CDR3 runs to 15 residues. J was trimmed by 0 bases and V by 6 bases; bases with no gene match: 2. Germline loops: CDR1 MNHEY, CDR2 SVGAGI.